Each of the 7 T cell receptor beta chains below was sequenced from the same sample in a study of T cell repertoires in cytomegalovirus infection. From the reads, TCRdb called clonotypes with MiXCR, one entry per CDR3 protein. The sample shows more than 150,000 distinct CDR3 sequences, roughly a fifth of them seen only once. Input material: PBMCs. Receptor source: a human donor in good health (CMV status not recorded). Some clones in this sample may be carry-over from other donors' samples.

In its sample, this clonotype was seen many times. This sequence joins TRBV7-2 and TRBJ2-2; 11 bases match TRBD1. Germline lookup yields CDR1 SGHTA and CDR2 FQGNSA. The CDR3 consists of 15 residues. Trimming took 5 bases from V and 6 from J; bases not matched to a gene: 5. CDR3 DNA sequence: TGTGCCAGCAGCCCAGGGGGACAGGGGGCCGGGGAGCTGTTTTTT. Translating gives CASSPGGQGAGELFF.

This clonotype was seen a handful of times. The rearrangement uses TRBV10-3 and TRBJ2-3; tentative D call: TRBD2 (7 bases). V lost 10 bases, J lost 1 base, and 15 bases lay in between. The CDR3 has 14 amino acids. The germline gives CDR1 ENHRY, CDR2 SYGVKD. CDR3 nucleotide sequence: TGTGCCACCCAACAGGGAGGGGGCACAGATACGCAGTATTTT. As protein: CATQQGGGTDTQYF.

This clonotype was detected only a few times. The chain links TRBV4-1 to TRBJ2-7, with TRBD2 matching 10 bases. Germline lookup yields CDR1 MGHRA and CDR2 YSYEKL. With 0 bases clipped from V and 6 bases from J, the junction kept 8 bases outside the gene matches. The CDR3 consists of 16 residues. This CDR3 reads CASSQDNPSGRSEQYF. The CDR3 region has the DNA TGCGCCAGCAGCCAAGATAATCCTAGCGGGAGAAGCGAGCAGTACTTC.

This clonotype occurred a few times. CDR3 in DNA: TGTGCCAGCAGCCCTCTACTAGGGAATGAGCAGTTCTTC. Translated, it gives CASSPLLGNEQFF. This chain links TRBV7-3 with TRBJ2-1; maybe TRBD2 (5 bases). The CDR3 is made up of 13 amino acids. Germline values: CDR1 SGHTA, CDR2 FQGTGA. Trimming shortened V by 5 bases and J by 7 bases, and 12 bases separated the two germline ends.

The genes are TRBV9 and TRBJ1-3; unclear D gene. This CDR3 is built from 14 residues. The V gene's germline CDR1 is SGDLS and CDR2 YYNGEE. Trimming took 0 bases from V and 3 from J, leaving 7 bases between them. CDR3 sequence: CASSVAAVGNTIYF. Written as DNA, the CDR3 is TGTGCCAGCAGCGTAGCGGCAGTTGGAAACACCATATATTTT.

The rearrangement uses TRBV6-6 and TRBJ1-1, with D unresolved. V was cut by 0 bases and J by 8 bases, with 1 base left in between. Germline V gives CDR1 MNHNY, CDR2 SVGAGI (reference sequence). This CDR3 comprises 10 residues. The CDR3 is CASSYSEAFF. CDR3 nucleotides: TGTGCCAGCAGTTACTCCGAAGCTTTCTTT.

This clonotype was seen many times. The CDR3 DNA reads as TGTGCCAGCAGCCGCGGAACAGGGTCGGGCGAGCAGTACTTC. Translation: CASSRGTGSGEQYF. The rearrangement links TRBV7-3 to TRBJ2-7, with a weak D call TRBD1 (6 bases). The CDR3 loop spans 14 amino acids. Between the trimmed V and J ends, which lost 5 bases and 6 bases, there was a span of 17 bases. CDR1 is SGHTA, CDR2 FQGTGA, per germline.